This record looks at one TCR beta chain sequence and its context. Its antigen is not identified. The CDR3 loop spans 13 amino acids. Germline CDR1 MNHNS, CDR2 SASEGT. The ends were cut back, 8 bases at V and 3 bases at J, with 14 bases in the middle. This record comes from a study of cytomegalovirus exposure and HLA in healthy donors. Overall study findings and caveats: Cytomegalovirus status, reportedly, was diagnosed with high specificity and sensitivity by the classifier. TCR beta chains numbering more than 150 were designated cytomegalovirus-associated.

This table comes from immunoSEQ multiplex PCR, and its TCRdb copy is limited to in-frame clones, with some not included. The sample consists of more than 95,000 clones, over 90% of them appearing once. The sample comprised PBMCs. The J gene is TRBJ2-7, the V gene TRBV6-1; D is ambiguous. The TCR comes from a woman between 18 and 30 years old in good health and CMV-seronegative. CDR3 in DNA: TGTGCCAGCGGCGGCCTGAGATACTACGAGCAGTACTTC. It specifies CASGGLRYYEQYF.